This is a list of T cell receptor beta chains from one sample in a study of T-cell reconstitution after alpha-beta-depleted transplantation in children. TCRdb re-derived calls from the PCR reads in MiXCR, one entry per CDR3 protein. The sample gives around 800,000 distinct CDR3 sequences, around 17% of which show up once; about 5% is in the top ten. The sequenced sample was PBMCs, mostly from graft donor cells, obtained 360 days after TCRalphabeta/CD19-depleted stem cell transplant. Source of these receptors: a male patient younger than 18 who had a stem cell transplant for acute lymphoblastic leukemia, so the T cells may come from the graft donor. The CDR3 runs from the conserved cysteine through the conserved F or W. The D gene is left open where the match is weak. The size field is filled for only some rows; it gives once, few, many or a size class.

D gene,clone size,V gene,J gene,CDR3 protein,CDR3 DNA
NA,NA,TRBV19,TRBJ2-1,CASSMTTSYNEQFF,TGTGCCAGTAGTATGACGACTTCCTACAATGAGCAGTTCTTC
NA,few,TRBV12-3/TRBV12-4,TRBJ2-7,CASSSTNNYEQYF,TGTGCCAGCAGTTCCACTAATAACTACGAGCAGTACTTC
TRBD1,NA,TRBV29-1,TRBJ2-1,CSGVTGYNEQFF,TGCAGCGGGGTGACAGGGTACAATGAGCAGTTCTTC
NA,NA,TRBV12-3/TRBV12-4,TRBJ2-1,CASSNPLPIVFF,TGTGCCAGCAGTAACCCCCTCCCTATTGTGTTCTTC
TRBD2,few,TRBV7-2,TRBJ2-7,CASGTRLAGGIYF,TGTGCCAGCGGTACAAGACTAGCGGGAGGAATCTACTTC
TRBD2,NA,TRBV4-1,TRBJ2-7,CASSPWTSGSFYEQYF,TGCGCCAGCAGCCCGTGGACTAGCGGGAGTTTCTACGAGCAGTACTTC
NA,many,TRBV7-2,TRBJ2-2,CASSLYGELFF,TGTGCCAGCAGCTTATACGGGGAGCTGTTTTTT
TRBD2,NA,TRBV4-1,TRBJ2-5,CASSQVGTSGTSQETQYF,TGCGCCAGCAGCCAAGTCGGGACTAGCGGGACCTCACAAGAGACCCAGTACTTC
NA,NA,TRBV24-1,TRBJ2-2,CATSDGAANTGELFF,TGTGCCACCAGTGACGGGGCAGCGAACACCGGGGAGCTGTTTTTT
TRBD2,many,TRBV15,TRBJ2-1,CATSRIQASGSLNEQFF,TGTGCCACCAGCAGAATACAGGCTAGCGGGAGTCTAAATGAGCAGTTCTTC
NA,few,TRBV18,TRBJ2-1,CASSPPTGPALSSYNEQFF,TGTGCCAGCTCACCACCGACAGGCCCAGCTCTGAGCTCCTACAATGAGCAGTTCTTC
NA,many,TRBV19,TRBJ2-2,CASKVANTGELFF,TGTGCCAGTAAGGTGGCCAACACCGGGGAGCTGTTTTTT
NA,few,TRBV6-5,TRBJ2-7,CASSTPGTKSYEQYF,TGTGCCAGCAGCACGCCGGGGACAAAGTCCTACGAGCAGTACTTC
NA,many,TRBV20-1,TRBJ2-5,CSARVAGLETQYF,TGCAGTGCTCGAGTGGCCGGGTTAGAGACCCAGTACTTC
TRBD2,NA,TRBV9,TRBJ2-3,CASSFGTSGDTQYF,TGTGCCAGCAGCTTCGGGACTAGCGGAGATACGCAGTATTTT
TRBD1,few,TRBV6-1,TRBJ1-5,CASRMTRDRGQPQHF,TGTGCCAGCAGGATGACCCGGGACAGGGGCCAGCCCCAGCATTTT
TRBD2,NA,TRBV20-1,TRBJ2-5,CSQRGSGLATKTQYF,TGCAGTCAGCGCGGGTCTGGACTAGCGACGAAGACCCAGTACTTC
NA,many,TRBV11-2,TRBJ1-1,CASSSYLTRNTEAFF,TGTGCCAGCAGCTCCTACCTTACACGGAACACTGAAGCTTTCTTT
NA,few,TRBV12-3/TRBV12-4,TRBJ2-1,CASSSRQDNEQFF,TGTGCCAGCAGTTCGCGACAAGACAATGAGCAGTTCTTC
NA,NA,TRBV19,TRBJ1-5,CASTAGRGDYSNQPQHF,TGTGCCAGTACGGCGGGCCGCGGGGATTATAGCAATCAGCCCCAGCATTTT
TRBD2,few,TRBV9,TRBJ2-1,CASSPSGIPYNEQFF,TGTGCCAGCAGCCCCAGCGGGATCCCCTACAATGAGCAGTTCTTC
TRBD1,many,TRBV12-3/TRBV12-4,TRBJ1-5,CASSSGTGDNQPQHF,TGTGCCAGCAGCTCCGGGACAGGAGACAATCAGCCCCAGCATTTT
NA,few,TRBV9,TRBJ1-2,CASSDLLPGGYTF,TGTGCCAGCAGCGATCTACTCCCTGGGGGCTACACCTTC
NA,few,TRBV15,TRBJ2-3,CATSIGPDTQYF,TGTGCCACCAGCATCGGGCCAGATACGCAGTATTTT
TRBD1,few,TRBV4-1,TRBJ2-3,CASSQPFLGTGADTQYF,TGCGCCAGCAGCCAACCCTTTCTCGGGACAGGCGCAGATACGCAGTATTTT
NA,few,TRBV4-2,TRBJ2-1,CASSQEGGRSSNEQFF,TGTGCCAGCAGCCAAGAAGGCGGCCGGAGTTCTAATGAGCAGTTCTTC
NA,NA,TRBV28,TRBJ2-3,CASTFSGVDTQYF,TGTGCCAGCACCTTTTCCGGGGTCGATACGCAGTATTTT
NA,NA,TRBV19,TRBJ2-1,CASSSRDGRNDEQFF,TGTGCCAGTAGTAGCCGGGACGGGCGGAACGATGAGCAGTTCTTC
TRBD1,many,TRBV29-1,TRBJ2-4,CSVARDRRSLAKNIQYF,TGCAGCGTTGCTCGGGACAGACGGAGTTTAGCCAAAAACATTCAGTACTTC
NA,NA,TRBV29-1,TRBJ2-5,CSVEDTGRETQYF,TGCAGCGTTGAGGACACAGGACGCGAGACCCAGTACTTC